This TCR beta chain stems from a study of blood T cells in healthy people across ages. Points from the study as a whole: Considered underestimates were the diversity estimates obtained from one million T cells. Getting older went along with TCR beta diversity per million T cells dropping roughly linearly.

Remarks on this clonotype: The antigen is unknown.

The people who gave samples were healthy Caucasians from Russia, aged roughly 6 to 100. PCR was performed a second time for about 7 to 11 cycles using a sample-barcoded 5' primer and a J-beta primer mix. Each of the cDNA molecules was tagged by a template-switch adaptor with 12 random nucleotides. TCRdb fed the 5' RACE reads into MiXCR, producing one record per CDR3 protein. The sample includes 1.5 million to 2 million distinct CDR3 sequences, about 49% of them seen just once. The V end was cut by 5 bases, the J end by 8 bases, with 17 bases between. Per germline, CDR1 KGHDR and CDR2 SFDVKD. The CDR3 is 14 amino acids.

The chain recombines TRBV24-1 with TRBJ1-2, with D perhaps matching TRBD1 (5 bases). This receptor was identified in a woman in her thirties or forties in good health. The sample comprised blood. CDR3 sequence (DNA): TGTGCCACCAGTGGAGGGGCGTTCAGCTACGGCTACACCTTC. Translation gives CATSGGAFSYGYTF.